A selection of T cell receptor beta chains follows, all from one sample in a study of cytomegalovirus exposure and HLA in healthy donors. This table comes from immunoSEQ multiplex PCR, and its TCRdb copy is limited to in-frame clones, with some not included. The sample gives about 140,000 clones, approximately 91% of which show up once; around 0.51% is in the top ten. The sequenced material came from PBMCs. The receptors here all came from a woman in her 40s in good health and CMV-seronegative. CDR3s include the opening cysteine and the closing phenylalanine or tryptophan. D genes are given only for firm matches. Only part of the rows carry a size: once, few, many, or a class if the clone is expanded.

d_call: .; v_call: TRBV7-8; j_call: TRBJ1-3; clone_size: .; cdr3_nt: TGTGCCAGCAGCTTAGACGGGAGCTCTGGAAACGCCATATATTTT; cdr3_aa: CASSLDGSSGNAIYF
d_call: .; v_call: TRBV6-5; j_call: TRBJ1-2; clone_size: .; cdr3_nt: TGTGCCAGCAGATCAACAGCTAACTATGGCTACACCTTC; cdr3_aa: CASRSTANYGYTF
d_call: TRBD2; v_call: TRBV7-9; j_call: TRBJ2-7; clone_size: .; cdr3_nt: TGTGCCAGCAGCGCAAGCCTGCGGGAGAGGTTCAACGAGCAGTACTTC; cdr3_aa: CASSASLRERFNEQYF
d_call: TRBD2; v_call: TRBV25-1; j_call: TRBJ2-3; clone_size: once; cdr3_nt: TGTGCCAGCTCATTCATAGCGGGAGGGCCTATTGGTACGCAGTATTTT; cdr3_aa: CASSFIAGGPIGTQYF
d_call: .; v_call: TRBV5-1; j_call: TRBJ1-5; clone_size: .; cdr3_nt: TGCGCCAGCAGCTTGGTCCGGTTTATGGAGGGAAGCAATCAGCCCCAGCATTTT; cdr3_aa: CASSLVRFMEGSNQPQHF
d_call: .; v_call: TRBV19; j_call: TRBJ1-6; clone_size: .; cdr3_nt: TGTGCCAGTAGCATTCTACAGGGTACTTCGAATTCACCCCTCCACTTT; cdr3_aa: CASSILQGTSNSPLHF
d_call: .; v_call: TRBV7-2; j_call: TRBJ2-6; clone_size: .; cdr3_nt: TGTGCCAGCAGCCTTGGGGCAGCTGGGGCCAACGTCCTGACTTTC; cdr3_aa: CASSLGAAGANVLTF
d_call: .; v_call: TRBV7-3; j_call: TRBJ2-1; clone_size: .; cdr3_nt: TGTGCCAGCAGCCCTTGGCGGGACAATGAGCAGTTCTTC; cdr3_aa: CASSPWRDNEQFF
d_call: .; v_call: TRBV25-1; j_call: TRBJ2-1; clone_size: .; cdr3_nt: TGTGCCAGCAGTGGAGTACTTTCGGGTAATGAGCAGTTCTTC; cdr3_aa: CASSGVLSGNEQFF
d_call: .; v_call: TRBV7-9; j_call: TRBJ2-1; clone_size: .; cdr3_nt: TGTGCCAGCAGCTTAGGGTGGGGAGGGGGTAGCTCCTACAATGAGCAGTTCTTC; cdr3_aa: CASSLGWGGGSSYNEQFF
d_call: TRBD2; v_call: TRBV9; j_call: TRBJ2-7; clone_size: .; cdr3_nt: TGTGCCAGCAGTCAGGGACTAGCCACCTACGAGCAGTACTTC; cdr3_aa: CASSQGLATYEQYF
d_call: .; v_call: TRBV19; j_call: TRBJ1-2; clone_size: .; cdr3_nt: TGTGCCAGTAGTATGAGGTCTACCGGGACATCTTATGGCTACACCTTC; cdr3_aa: CASSMRSTGTSYGYTF
d_call: TRBD1; v_call: TRBV28; j_call: TRBJ2-7; clone_size: .; cdr3_nt: TGTGCCAGCAGTTTTACAGGGGGCGCCCCCTACGAGCAGTACTTC; cdr3_aa: CASSFTGGAPYEQYF
d_call: TRBD2; v_call: TRBV18; j_call: TRBJ2-7; clone_size: .; cdr3_nt: TGTGCCAGCTCATTGACTAGCGGGAGATACGAGCAGTACTTC; cdr3_aa: CASSLTSGRYEQYF
d_call: .; v_call: TRBV6-1; j_call: TRBJ1-4; clone_size: .; cdr3_nt: TGTGCCAGCAGTTTGCCTCCCCGGGGTGAAAAACTGTTTTTT; cdr3_aa: CASSLPPRGEKLFF
d_call: .; v_call: TRBV28; j_call: TRBJ2-7; clone_size: .; cdr3_nt: TGTGCCAGCATTGCAGGAGGGGGCGGCTCCTACGAGCAGTACTTC; cdr3_aa: CASIAGGGGSYEQYF
d_call: TRBD2; v_call: TRBV7-7; j_call: TRBJ2-1; clone_size: .; cdr3_nt: TGTGCCAGCAGCCCACACGGGGCGGGAGGGCCTTTGAATGAGCAGTTCTTC; cdr3_aa: CASSPHGAGGPLNEQFF
d_call: .; v_call: TRBV28; j_call: TRBJ2-2; clone_size: .; cdr3_nt: TGTGCCAGCAGTTTACCCAGGAACACCGGGGAGCTGTTTTTT; cdr3_aa: CASSLPRNTGELFF
d_call: TRBD2; v_call: TRBV6-1; j_call: TRBJ2-7; clone_size: .; cdr3_nt: TGTGCCAGCAGTGAAGGGGTAGCGGGAGCTTGGGAGCAGTACTTC; cdr3_aa: CASSEGVAGAWEQYF
d_call: TRBD1; v_call: TRBV27; j_call: TRBJ2-1; clone_size: .; cdr3_nt: TGTGCCAGCAGTGTAAAGGGACAGTCGGATGAGCAGTTCTTC; cdr3_aa: CASSVKGQSDEQFF
d_call: TRBD1; v_call: TRBV5-4; j_call: TRBJ1-2; clone_size: .; cdr3_nt: TGTGCCAGCAGCTTGGGGGACAGGGGGCAGTATTATGGCTACACCTTC; cdr3_aa: CASSLGDRGQYYGYTF
d_call: .; v_call: TRBV7-9; j_call: TRBJ1-4; clone_size: .; cdr3_nt: TGTTCCAGCAGCTTAGACCCAGTTAATGAAAAACTGTTTTTT; cdr3_aa: CSSSLDPVNEKLFF
d_call: .; v_call: TRBV7-9; j_call: TRBJ1-4; clone_size: .; cdr3_nt: TGTGCCAGCAGCTTACTCGGGGGGTATTCAACTAATGAAAAACTGTTTTTT; cdr3_aa: CASSLLGGYSTNEKLFF
d_call: TRBD2; v_call: TRBV5-4; j_call: TRBJ2-4; clone_size: once; cdr3_nt: TGTGCCAGCAGCCCGGCGGTACTAGCGGGAGGAGGCAAAAACATTCAGTACTTC; cdr3_aa: CASSPAVLAGGGKNIQYF
d_call: .; v_call: TRBV13; j_call: TRBJ2-1; clone_size: once; cdr3_nt: TGTGCCAGCAGCGCCAATCCGGGACTTAACAATGAGCAGTTCTTC; cdr3_aa: CASSANPGLNNEQFF
d_call: .; v_call: TRBV28; j_call: TRBJ2-2; clone_size: .; cdr3_nt: TGTGCCAGCAGTTTTGCCTCGGCAGGCACCGGGGAGCTGTTTTTT; cdr3_aa: CASSFASAGTGELFF
d_call: .; v_call: TRBV7-9; j_call: TRBJ2-1; clone_size: .; cdr3_nt: TGTGCCAGCAGCTACCTTTCAGCGGCCAATGAGCAGTTCTTC; cdr3_aa: CASSYLSAANEQFF
d_call: .; v_call: TRBV4-2; j_call: TRBJ2-1; clone_size: .; cdr3_nt: TGTGCCAGCAGCCAAGTATCTGGCGGGCTACATTACAATGAGCAGTTCTTC; cdr3_aa: CASSQVSGGLHYNEQFF
d_call: TRBD1; v_call: TRBV30; j_call: TRBJ1-5; clone_size: .; cdr3_nt: TGTGCCTGGTCAGACAGGGTCGGCAATCAGCCCCAGCATTTT; cdr3_aa: CAWSDRVGNQPQHF
d_call: .; v_call: TRBV4-1; j_call: TRBJ2-2; clone_size: .; cdr3_nt: TGCGCCAGCAGCCAAGGTGACGGGTGGAACACCGGGGAGCTGTTTTTT; cdr3_aa: CASSQGDGWNTGELFF
d_call: .; v_call: TRBV7-9; j_call: TRBJ2-2; clone_size: .; cdr3_nt: TGTGGGGCGGGCGCTGCCGGGGAGCTGTTTTTT; cdr3_aa: CGAGAAGELFF
d_call: .; v_call: TRBV7-9; j_call: TRBJ2-1; clone_size: .; cdr3_nt: TGTGCCAGCGTGGCCGGAGGGGCACTTTACAATGAGCAGTTCTTC; cdr3_aa: CASVAGGALYNEQFF
d_call: TRBD2; v_call: TRBV5-1; j_call: TRBJ2-7; clone_size: .; cdr3_nt: TGCGCCAGCAGCTTGGGAGTTACTAGCGTTGCCTACGAGCAGTACTTC; cdr3_aa: CASSLGVTSVAYEQYF
d_call: .; v_call: TRBV28; j_call: TRBJ1-1; clone_size: .; cdr3_nt: TGTGCCAGCAGTTCGTCCCGGTTAGAAGCTTTCTTT; cdr3_aa: CASSSSRLEAFF
d_call: .; v_call: TRBV5-1; j_call: TRBJ2-5; clone_size: .; cdr3_nt: TGCGCCAGCAGCTCCGGGCCTGAGGGCTTAGAGACCCAGTACTTC; cdr3_aa: CASSSGPEGLETQYF
d_call: .; v_call: TRBV5-1; j_call: TRBJ2-2; clone_size: .; cdr3_nt: TGCGCCAGCAGCTTGGCCGAGGGCGCAAGCACCGGGGAGCTGTTTTTT; cdr3_aa: CASSLAEGASTGELFF
d_call: TRBD2; v_call: TRBV27; j_call: TRBJ2-1; clone_size: .; cdr3_nt: TGTGCCAGCACCCGGCAGGTCGGGACCGGGACTAGGATCCATGAGCAGTTCTTC; cdr3_aa: CASTRQVGTGTRIHEQFF
d_call: .; v_call: TRBV6-5; j_call: TRBJ2-7; clone_size: .; cdr3_nt: TGTGCCAGCAGTTTCCAACTCGGGGTTCCCTACGAGCAGTACTTT; cdr3_aa: CASSFQLGVPYEQYF
d_call: .; v_call: TRBV2; j_call: TRBJ1-1; clone_size: medium-sized; cdr3_nt: TGTGCCAGCAGTGTAACCCGCGATGAAGCTTTCTTT; cdr3_aa: CASSVTRDEAFF
d_call: .; v_call: TRBV5-1; j_call: TRBJ1-1; clone_size: .; cdr3_nt: TGCGCCAGCAGCGGGGGGGGCAACACTGAAGCTTTCTTT; cdr3_aa: CASSGGGNTEAFF